The rows below give T cell receptor beta chains drawn from one sample of a study of shared clonotypes between healthy human individuals. The table came from immunoSEQ multiplex PCR; TCRdb's copy has only in-frame clones and leaves some out. The repertoire holds about 2.3 million clones, with approximately 95% as singletons. Sequenced sample: naive CD4+ T cells from PBMCs. The receptors here all came from a man between 18 and 29 years old in good health. Some clones in this sample may be carry-over from other donors' samples. Both conserved end residues are part of each CDR3. Size is omitted from some rows. Given values are once, few, many or a class for expanded clones.

CDR3 protein: CASSQEGQGWSYTF
clone size: NA
V gene: TRBV4-1

CDR3 protein: CASTDRATDTQYF
clone size: NA
V gene: TRBV19

CDR3 protein: CASSPGLAEGGELFF
clone size: NA
V gene: TRBV11-2

CDR3 protein: CASSLGDRENEKLFF
clone size: NA
V gene: TRBV5-4

CDR3 protein: CASSQEPYRESRRDGYTF
clone size: NA
V gene: TRBV4-3

CDR3 protein: CASSQAHAMNTEAFF
clone size: NA
V gene: TRBV4-1

CDR3 protein: CASILGGTHTEAFF
clone size: NA
V gene: TRBV28

CDR3 protein: CASSRSGQDNEQFF
clone size: NA
V gene: TRBV5-1

CDR3 protein: CASSLTPRRGGEAFF
clone size: NA
V gene: TRBV28

CDR3 protein: CASSETTGFKEKLFF
clone size: NA
V gene: TRBV2

CDR3 protein: CATTAGWINEQFF
clone size: NA
V gene: TRBV25-1

CDR3 protein: CASSPSGRGSYNEQFF
clone size: NA
V gene: TRBV4-1

CDR3 protein: CASSRTSGRTDTQYF
clone size: NA
V gene: TRBV7-9

CDR3 protein: CASSFSGSGNEQFF
clone size: NA
V gene: TRBV5-1

CDR3 protein: CASSLQDLTGELFF
clone size: NA
V gene: TRBV19

CDR3 protein: CASSPWDRGGYEQYF
clone size: NA
V gene: TRBV18

CDR3 protein: CASSLALVGPTDTQYF
clone size: NA
V gene: TRBV5-1

CDR3 protein: CASSFPGQGRLGETQYF
clone size: NA
V gene: TRBV5-1

CDR3 protein: CASSPAQGAQETQYF
clone size: NA
V gene: TRBV18

CDR3 protein: CASTSGAPGEEGYTF
clone size: NA
V gene: TRBV6-5

CDR3 protein: CAWSGPETQYF
clone size: NA
V gene: TRBV30

CDR3 protein: CASSIQGYEQYF
clone size: NA
V gene: TRBV11-1

CDR3 protein: CASSPDSTSYEQYF
clone size: NA
V gene: TRBV11-2

CDR3 protein: CASSEGRSAYNEQFF
clone size: NA
V gene: TRBV2

CDR3 protein: CASSGLPGSRQPQHF
clone size: NA
V gene: TRBV6-1

CDR3 protein: CASSYKPGTGETQYF
clone size: NA
V gene: TRBV6-5

CDR3 protein: CASSEEGGEWNTIYF
clone size: NA
V gene: TRBV6-1

CDR3 protein: CATSRGSEETQYF
clone size: NA
V gene: TRBV15

CDR3 protein: CASSLNRDGYTF
clone size: few
V gene: TRBV5-1

CDR3 protein: CASSGQGNTEAFF
clone size: NA
V gene: TRBV2

CDR3 protein: CASSEGAGNPRNEQFF
clone size: NA
V gene: TRBV6-1

CDR3 protein: CASSILGVSQPQHF
clone size: NA
V gene: TRBV19

CDR3 protein: CASSPRGGREKLFF
clone size: once
V gene: TRBV7-9

CDR3 protein: CASTLGPGADTQYF
clone size: NA
V gene: TRBV28

CDR3 protein: CASSYDSLRTDTQYF
clone size: once
V gene: TRBV6-5

CDR3 protein: CASSLYSGSGANVLTF
clone size: NA
V gene: TRBV18

CDR3 protein: CASSVLPGLAAHEQYF
clone size: NA
V gene: TRBV7-3

CDR3 protein: CSVGLDNSYNEQFF
clone size: NA
V gene: TRBV29-1

CDR3 protein: CASSLSPSVWETQYF
clone size: NA
V gene: TRBV7-3

CDR3 protein: CASSLVRSGRSAGNEQFF
clone size: NA
V gene: TRBV7-2

CDR3 protein: CASRLSMGGEAFF
clone size: NA
V gene: TRBV27

CDR3 protein: CASSIKYNEQFF
clone size: NA
V gene: TRBV28

CDR3 protein: CASSLRYLVGEQYF
clone size: NA
V gene: TRBV7-2

CDR3 protein: CASSLGPGEQYF
clone size: once
V gene: TRBV7-2

CDR3 protein: CASSTQGTGELFF
clone size: NA
V gene: TRBV7-3

CDR3 protein: CARSLGELRNIQYF
clone size: NA
V gene: TRBV5-3

CDR3 protein: CASSFAGKETQYF
clone size: NA
V gene: TRBV7-9

CDR3 protein: CASSRTGTVYEQYF
clone size: NA
V gene: TRBV5-1

CDR3 protein: CASSRGAIHQPQHF
clone size: NA
V gene: TRBV18

CDR3 protein: CASSLAPSGASSYNEQFF
clone size: NA
V gene: TRBV5-1

CDR3 protein: CASRPLGASNQPQHF
clone size: NA
V gene: TRBV12-2